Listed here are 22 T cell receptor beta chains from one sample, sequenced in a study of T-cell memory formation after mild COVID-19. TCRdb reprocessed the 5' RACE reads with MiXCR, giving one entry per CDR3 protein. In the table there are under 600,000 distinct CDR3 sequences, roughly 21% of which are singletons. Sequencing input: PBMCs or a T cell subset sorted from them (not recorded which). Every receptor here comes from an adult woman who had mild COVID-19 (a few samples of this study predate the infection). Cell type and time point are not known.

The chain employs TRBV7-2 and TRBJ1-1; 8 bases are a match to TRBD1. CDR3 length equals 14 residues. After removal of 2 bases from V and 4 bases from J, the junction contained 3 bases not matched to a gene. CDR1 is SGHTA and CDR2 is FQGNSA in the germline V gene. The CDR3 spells CASSLMDRATEAFF. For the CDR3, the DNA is TGTGCCAGCAGCTTAATGGACAGGGCCACTGAAGCTTTCTTT.

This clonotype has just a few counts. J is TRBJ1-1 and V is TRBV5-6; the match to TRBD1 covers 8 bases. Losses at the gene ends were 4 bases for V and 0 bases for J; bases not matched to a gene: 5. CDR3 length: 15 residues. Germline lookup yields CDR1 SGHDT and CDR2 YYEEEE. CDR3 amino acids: CASSGTGIMNTEAFF. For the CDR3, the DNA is TGTGCCAGCAGCGGGACAGGAATCATGAACACTGAAGCTTTCTTT. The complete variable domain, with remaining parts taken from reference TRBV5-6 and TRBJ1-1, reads DAGVTQSPTHLIKTRGQQVTLRCSPKSGHDTVSWYQQALGQGPQFIFQYYEEEERQRGNFPDRFSGHQFPNYSSELNVNALLLGDSALYLCASSGTGIMNTEAFFGQGTRLTVV.

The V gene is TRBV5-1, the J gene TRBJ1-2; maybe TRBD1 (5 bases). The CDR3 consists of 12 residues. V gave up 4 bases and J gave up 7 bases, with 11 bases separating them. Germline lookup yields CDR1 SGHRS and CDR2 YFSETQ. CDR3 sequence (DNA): TGCGCCAGCAGCGTAGCAGGGTTTGGCTACACCTTC. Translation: CASSVAGFGYTF.

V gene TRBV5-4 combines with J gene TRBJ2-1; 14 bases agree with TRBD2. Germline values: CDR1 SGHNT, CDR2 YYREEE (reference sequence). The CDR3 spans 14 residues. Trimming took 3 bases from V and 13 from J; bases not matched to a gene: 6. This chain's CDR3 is CASSSVGTSGRQFF. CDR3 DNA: TGTGCCAGCAGCTCGGTCGGGACTAGCGGGAGACAGTTCTTC.

This CDR3 is CSVAGLAGASYEQYF. For the CDR3, the DNA is TGCAGCGTGGCAGGACTAGCGGGGGCCTCCTACGAGCAGTACTTC. V usage is TRBV29-1 and J usage is TRBJ2-7; TRBD2 matches 13 bases. Germline V gene lookup returns CDR1 SQVTM and CDR2 ANQGSEA. CDR3 size: 15 residues. Trimming cost V 6 bases and J 0 bases; bases outside gene matches: 5.

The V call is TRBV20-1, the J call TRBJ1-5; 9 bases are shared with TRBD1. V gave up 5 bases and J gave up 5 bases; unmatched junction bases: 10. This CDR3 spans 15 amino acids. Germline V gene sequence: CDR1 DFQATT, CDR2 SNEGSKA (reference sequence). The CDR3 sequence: CSAAAGTGSHQPQHF. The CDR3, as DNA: TGCAGTGCTGCCGCCGGGACAGGGTCGCATCAGCCCCAGCATTTT.

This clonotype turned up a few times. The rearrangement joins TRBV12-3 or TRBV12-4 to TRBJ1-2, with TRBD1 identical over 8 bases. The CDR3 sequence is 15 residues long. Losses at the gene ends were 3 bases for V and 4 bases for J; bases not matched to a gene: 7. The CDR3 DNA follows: TGTGCCAGCAGTTTCCCTCGGACAGGGAGCTATGGCTACACCTTC. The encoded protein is CASSFPRTGSYGYTF.

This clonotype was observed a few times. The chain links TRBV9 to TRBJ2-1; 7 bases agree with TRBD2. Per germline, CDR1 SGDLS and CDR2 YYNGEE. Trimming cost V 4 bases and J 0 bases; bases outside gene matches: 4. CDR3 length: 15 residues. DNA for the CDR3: TGTGCCAGCAGCCCTACTAGCGTCTCCTACAATGAGCAGTTCTTC. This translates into CASSPTSVSYNEQFF.

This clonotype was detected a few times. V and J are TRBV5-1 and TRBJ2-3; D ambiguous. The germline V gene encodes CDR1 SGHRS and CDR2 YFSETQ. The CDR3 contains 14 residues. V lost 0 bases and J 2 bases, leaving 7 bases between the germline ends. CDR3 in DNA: TGCGCCAGCAGCTTGGAACAACTCACAGATACGCAGTATTTT. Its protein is CASSLEQLTDTQYF.

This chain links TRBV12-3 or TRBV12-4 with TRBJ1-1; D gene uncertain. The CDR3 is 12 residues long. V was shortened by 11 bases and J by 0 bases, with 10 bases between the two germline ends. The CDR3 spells CADRVMNTEAFF. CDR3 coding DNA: TGTGCCGACCGGGTCATGAACACTGAAGCTTTCTTT.

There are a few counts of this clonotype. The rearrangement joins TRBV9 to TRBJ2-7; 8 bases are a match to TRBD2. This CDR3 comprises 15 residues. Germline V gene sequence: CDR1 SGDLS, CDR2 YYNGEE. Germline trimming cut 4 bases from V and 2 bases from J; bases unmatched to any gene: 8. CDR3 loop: CASSSGSSGAYEQYF. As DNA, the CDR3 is TGTGCCAGCAGCTCCGGTAGTAGCGGGGCCTACGAGCAGTACTTC. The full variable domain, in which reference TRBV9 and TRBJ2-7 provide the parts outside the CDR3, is DSGVTQTPKHLITATGQRVTLRCSPRSGDLSVYWYQQSLDQGLQFLIQYYNGEERAKGNILERFSAQQFPDLHSELNLSSLELGDSALYFCASSSGSSGAYEQYFGPGTRLTVT.

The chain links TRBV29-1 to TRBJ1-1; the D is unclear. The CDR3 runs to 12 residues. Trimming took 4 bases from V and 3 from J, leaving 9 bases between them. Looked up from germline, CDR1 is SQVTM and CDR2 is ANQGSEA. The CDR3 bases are TGCAGCGTTGGGGAAGGGCACACTGAAGCTTTCTTT. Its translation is CSVGEGHTEAFF.

DNA for the CDR3: TGCGCCAGCAGCCAAGAGACCCTGCGGGGATATACCTACGAGCAGTACTTC. Translation: CASSQETLRGYTYEQYF. The chain has TRBV4-1 and TRBJ2-7, with D perhaps TRBD2 (6 bases). V was trimmed by 0 bases and J by 2 bases, leaving 17 bases between them. In germline, CDR1 is MGHRA, CDR2 YSYEKL. This CDR3 region has 17 residues.

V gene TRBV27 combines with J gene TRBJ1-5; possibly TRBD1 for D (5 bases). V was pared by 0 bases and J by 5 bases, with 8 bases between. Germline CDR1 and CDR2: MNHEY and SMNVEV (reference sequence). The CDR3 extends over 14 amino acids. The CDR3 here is CASSLSGGDQPQHF. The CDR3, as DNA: TGTGCCAGCAGTTTATCGGGGGGGGATCAGCCCCAGCATTTT.

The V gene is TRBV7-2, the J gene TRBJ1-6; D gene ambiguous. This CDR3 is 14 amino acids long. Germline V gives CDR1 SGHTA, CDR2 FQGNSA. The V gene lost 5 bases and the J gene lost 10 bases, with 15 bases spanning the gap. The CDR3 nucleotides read TGTGCCAGCAGCCGAGGGTATTCGGAATCACCCCTCCACTTT. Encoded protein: CASSRGYSESPLHF.

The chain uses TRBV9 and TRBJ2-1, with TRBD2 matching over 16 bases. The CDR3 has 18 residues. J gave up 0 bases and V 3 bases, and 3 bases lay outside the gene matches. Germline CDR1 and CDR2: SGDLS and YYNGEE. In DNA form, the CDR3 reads TGTGCCAGCAGCGGAGGGACTAGCGGGAGGGTCTCCTACAATGAGCAGTTCTTC. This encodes CASSGGTSGRVSYNEQFF.

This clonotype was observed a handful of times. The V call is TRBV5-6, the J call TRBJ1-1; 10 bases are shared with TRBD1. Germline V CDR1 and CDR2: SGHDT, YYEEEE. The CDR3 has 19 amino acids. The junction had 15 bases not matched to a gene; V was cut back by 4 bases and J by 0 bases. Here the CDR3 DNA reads TGTGCCAGCAGCCCCATTCGACAGGGGGCAAAGGGAATGAACACTGAAGCTTTCTTT. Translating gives CASSPIRQGAKGMNTEAFF. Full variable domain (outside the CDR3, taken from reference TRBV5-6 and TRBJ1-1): DAGVTQSPTHLIKTRGQQVTLRCSPKSGHDTVSWYQQALGQGPQFIFQYYEEEERQRGNFPDRFSGHQFPNYSSELNVNALLLGDSALYLCASSPIRQGAKGMNTEAFFGQGTRLTVV.

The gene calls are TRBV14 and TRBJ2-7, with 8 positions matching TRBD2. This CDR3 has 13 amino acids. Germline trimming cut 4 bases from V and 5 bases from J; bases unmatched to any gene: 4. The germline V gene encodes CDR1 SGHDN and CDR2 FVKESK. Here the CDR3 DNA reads TGTGCCAGCAGCCCCGGGAGGGTGCACGAGCAGTACTTC. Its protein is CASSPGRVHEQYF.

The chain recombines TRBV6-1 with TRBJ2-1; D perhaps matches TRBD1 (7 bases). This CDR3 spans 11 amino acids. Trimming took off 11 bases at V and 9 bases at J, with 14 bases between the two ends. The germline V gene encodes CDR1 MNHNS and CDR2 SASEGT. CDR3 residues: CAGYRGGEQFF. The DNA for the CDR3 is TGTGCCGGATACAGGGGAGGTGAGCAGTTCTTC.

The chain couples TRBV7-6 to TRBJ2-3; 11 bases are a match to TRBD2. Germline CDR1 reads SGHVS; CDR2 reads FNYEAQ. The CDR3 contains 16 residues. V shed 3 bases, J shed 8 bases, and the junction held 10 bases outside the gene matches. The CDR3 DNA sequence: TGTGCCAGCAGCTTTGGGACTAGCGGAACCTCCGGTACGCAGTATTTT. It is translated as CASSFGTSGTSGTQYF.

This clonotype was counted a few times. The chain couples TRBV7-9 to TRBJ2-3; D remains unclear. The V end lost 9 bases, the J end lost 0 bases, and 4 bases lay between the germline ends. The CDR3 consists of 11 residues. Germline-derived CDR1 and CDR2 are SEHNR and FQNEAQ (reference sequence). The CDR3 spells CASGSTDTQYF. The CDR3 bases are TGTGCCAGTGGGAGCACAGATACGCAGTATTTT.

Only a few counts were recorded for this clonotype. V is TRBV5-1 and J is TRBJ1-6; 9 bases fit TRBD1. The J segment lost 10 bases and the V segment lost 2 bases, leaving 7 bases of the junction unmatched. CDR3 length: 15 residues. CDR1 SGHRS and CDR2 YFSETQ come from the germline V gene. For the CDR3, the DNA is TGCGCCAGCAGCTTAGGAACAGGGGGCGAATCACCCCTCCACTTT. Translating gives CASSLGTGGESPLHF.